The 3 T cell receptor beta chains in this list originate from one sample, sequenced in a study of cytomegalovirus exposure and HLA in healthy donors. Primers for the PCR totalled 60 Vbeta and 13 Jbeta. Measured with immunoSEQ multiplex PCR; TCRdb has only the in-frame clones, and not every one. The repertoire holds 100,000 to 130,000 clones, 74% seen once, with 14% in the top ten. The specimen was PBMCs. The receptors shown here come from a woman aged 40-49 years in good health and CMV-seropositive.

The V and J genes are TRBV29-1 and TRBJ1-1, with 8 bases aligning to TRBD1. The CDR3 totals 13 residues. After removal of 3 bases from V and 5 bases from J, the junction contained 5 bases not matched to a gene. CDR1 SQVTM and CDR2 ANQGSEA come from the germline V gene. This chain's CDR3 is CSVDQGAGTEAFF. The CDR3 nucleotides are TGCAGCGTTGATCAGGGGGCGGGAACTGAAGCTTTCTTT.

The rearrangement links TRBV7-9 to TRBJ1-1; D ambiguous. CDR3 size: 14 residues. CDR1 is SEHNR and CDR2 is FQNEAQ in the germline V gene (reference sequence). Trimming took 5 bases from V and 5 from J, leaving 15 bases between them. The CDR3 DNA reads TGTGCCAGCAGCCCGGACGGGAGTCGGACTGAAGCTTTCTTT. Protein: CASSPDGSRTEAFF.

The chain is built from TRBV20-1 and TRBJ2-7, with TRBD1 matching 7 bases. Trimming at V came to 5 bases and at J to 2 bases, leaving 0 bases not matched to a gene. CDR1 is DFQATT, CDR2 SNEGSKA, per germline (reference sequence). The CDR3 is made up of 11 amino acids. The CDR3 loop is CSADRAYEQYF. Here the CDR3 DNA reads TGCAGTGCTGACAGGGCCTACGAGCAGTACTTC.